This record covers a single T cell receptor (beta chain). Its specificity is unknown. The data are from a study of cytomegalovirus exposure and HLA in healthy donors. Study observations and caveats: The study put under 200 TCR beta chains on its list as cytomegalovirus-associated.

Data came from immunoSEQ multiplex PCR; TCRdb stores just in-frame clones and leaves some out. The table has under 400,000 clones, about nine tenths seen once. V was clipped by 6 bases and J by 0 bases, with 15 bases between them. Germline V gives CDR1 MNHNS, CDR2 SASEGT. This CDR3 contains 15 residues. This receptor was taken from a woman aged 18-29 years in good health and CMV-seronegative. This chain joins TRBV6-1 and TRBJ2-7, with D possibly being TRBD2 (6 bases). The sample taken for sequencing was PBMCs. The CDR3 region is CASSDGSFISYEQYF. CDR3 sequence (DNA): TGTGCCAGCAGCGACGGGAGCTTTATCTCCTACGAGCAGTACTTC.